This T cell receptor (beta chain) was sequenced during a study of shared clonotypes between healthy human individuals. CDR1 MGHDK and CDR2 SYGVNS come from the germline V gene. CDR3 length: 17 amino acids. The ends were cut back, 5 bases at V and 4 bases at J, with 21 bases in the middle. The study separated CD4+ cells into CD45RA+ naive and CD45RA-negative memory subsets. Details on this clone: Its antigen is currently unknown.

Profiling relied on immunoSEQ multiplex PCR, and the TCRdb table lists in-frame clones only, not all of them. The table has fewer than 400,000 clones, less than 85% seen once. Findings and limits, study-wide: Non-shared clonotypes displayed generation probabilities falling below those of clonotypes present in all four donors. Memory subsets had estimated richness that was generally smaller than that of naive subsets. Sharing across four donors was highest in naive CD4 (roughly 5%) and lowest in memory CD8 (roughly 0.4%).

This sequence joins TRBV25-1 and TRBJ2-1, with D possibly TRBD1 on 6 matching bases. Sequencing was performed on memory CD4+ T cells sorted from blood. The subset denotes: CD45RA-negative fraction. The clonotype was recovered from a man aged 25 to 45 in good health. The CDR3 spells CASSTTYRGQGYNEQFF. The CDR3 DNA reads TGTGCCAGCAGTACTACCTACCGGGGCCAGGGGTACAATGAGCAGTTCTTC. The complete variable domain, with remaining parts taken from reference TRBV25-1 and TRBJ2-1, reads EADIYQTPRYLVIGTGKKITLECSQTMGHDKMYWYQQDPGMELHLIHYSYGVNSTEKGDLSSESTVSRIRTEHFPLTLESARPSHTSQYLCASSTTYRGQGYNEQFFGPGTRLTVL.